This entry features one T cell receptor beta chain sequence. The data are from a study of blood T cell repertoires in COVID-19. Background on the study: Collection of acute and convalescent COVID-19 samples took place in the United States, Italy and Spain. T cells, B-cell-depleted T cells, or PBMCs supplied cDNA or gDNA.

Germline V lookup: CDR1 SNHLY, CDR2 FYNNEI. The length of the CDR3 is 14 residues. With 5 bases removed from V and 2 bases from J, the gap between germline ends came to 9 bases. Original methodology: Amplified reference gene primers provided the basis for estimating nucleated cell counts. The protocol was immunoSEQ multiplex PCR, while the TCRdb copy is restricted to in-frame clones and leaves out a portion. V and J calls and clone size are copied from that table; D and trimming were computed from the DNA. The table has approximately 300,000 clones, more than 80% seen once; the top ten hold 6% to 7%.

J is TRBJ2-2 and V is TRBV2; possibly TRBD2 for D (6 bases). The sample comprised peripheral blood. This clonotype originated in a woman aged 25 to 39 with COVID-19, enrolled during active disease. In nucleotides, the CDR3 is TGTGCCAGCAGTATTAGCGGTAACACCGGGGAGCTGTTTTTT. Translated: CASSISGNTGELFF.